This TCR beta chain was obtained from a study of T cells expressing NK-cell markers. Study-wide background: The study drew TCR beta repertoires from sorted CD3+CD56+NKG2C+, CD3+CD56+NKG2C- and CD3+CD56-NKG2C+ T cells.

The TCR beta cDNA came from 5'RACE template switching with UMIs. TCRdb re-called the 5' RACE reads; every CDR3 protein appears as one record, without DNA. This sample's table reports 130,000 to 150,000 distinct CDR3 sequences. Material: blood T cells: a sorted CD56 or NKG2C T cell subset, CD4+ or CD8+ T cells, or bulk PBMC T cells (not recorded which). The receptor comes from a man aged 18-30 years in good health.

The CDR3: CASSVDRGSYNEQFF. The chain joins TRBV19 to TRBJ2-1. The germline V gene has CDR1 LNHDA and CDR2 SQIVND (reference sequence). This CDR3 is 15 amino acids long.